The sequence of this TCR beta chain was determined in a study of T cell changes during pregnancy in multiple sclerosis. Looked up from germline, CDR1 is SGHRS and CDR2 is YFSETQ. The CDR3 covers 17 residues. V shed 0 bases and J shed 2 bases, with 12 bases lying between them. Using immunoSEQ multiplex PCR, the repertoire was profiled, and TCRdb retains in-frame clones only, with some absent. The sample carries about 40,000 clones, approximately 90% recorded once. The genes are TRBV5-1 and TRBJ2-6; perhaps TRBD1 as D (5 bases). The source of this sequence is a female donor with multiple sclerosis, enrolled in a pregnancy study. This specimen was CD4+ T cells from peripheral blood mononuclear cells, taken in the third trimester of pregnancy. CDR3 region: CASSLASGLAGANVLTF. DNA for the CDR3: TGCGCCAGCAGCTTGGCTTCAGGGCTGGCTGGGGCCAACGTCCTGACTTTC.